The entry below gives a single T cell receptor (beta chain) sequence along with its context. The record originates from a study of T cells in tuberculosis. V lost 4 bases, J lost 7 bases, and 9 bases stayed unmatched. CDR3 length equals 16 residues. CDR1 and CDR2 from the germline V gene are SGHAT and FQNNGV. Cells were sorted from thawed PBMC rested overnight and stained with GMM-loaded CD1B tetramer, viability dye and anti-CD3. C32 glucose monomycolate from Rhodococcus equi was loaded onto the CD1B tetramers. PBMC for tetramer sorting were first depleted of CD14-expressing monocytes. TCRdb keeps only in-frame clones here, not all; method: immunoSEQ multiplex PCR. The sample shows around 60,000 clones, about four fifths of them seen only once.

This TCR came from an adult woman with latent tuberculosis. The chain uses TRBV11-2 and TRBJ1-4; 10 positions agree with TRBD1. The material sequenced was CD1b-GMM tetramer-negative cells sorted from PBMCs. CDR3: CASSSSGQGRGEKLFF. DNA of the CDR3: TGTGCCAGCAGCTCCTCGGGACAGGGGAGGGGTGAAAAACTGTTTTTT. The whole variable domain, remainder taken from reference TRBV11-2 and TRBJ1-4, is EAGVAQSPRYKIIEKRQSVAFWCNPISGHATLYWYQQILGQGPKLLIQFQNNGVVDDSQLPKDRFSAERLKGVDSTLKIQPAKLEDSAVYLCASSSSGQGRGEKLFFGSGTQLSVL.